The 11 T cell receptor beta chains presented below share a single source sample, sequenced in a study of cytomegalovirus exposure and HLA in healthy donors. TCRdb's copy holds only in-frame clones and misses some; the assay was immunoSEQ multiplex PCR. The sample consists of some 290,000 clones, roughly 90% of them appearing once. Material: PBMCs. These receptors originate from a man aged 25 to 45 in good health and CMV-seronegative.

The chain joins TRBV7-2 to TRBJ2-4; 12 bases line up with TRBD2. The CDR3 runs to 19 residues. With V trimmed by 5 bases and J by 0 bases, 11 bases remained unmatched. Looked up from germline, CDR1 is SGHTA and CDR2 is FQGNSA. The CDR3, as DNA: TGTGCCAGCAGCCCCAGGACTAGCGGGGCGAAAATAGCCAAAAACATTCAGTACTTC. Its translation is CASSPRTSGAKIAKNIQYF.

The genes are TRBV6-1 and TRBJ1-1, with D possibly matching TRBD1 (6 bases). Germline CDR1 reads MNHNS; CDR2 reads SASEGT. The CDR3 loop spans 14 amino acids. V shed 4 bases and J shed 3 bases, with 12 bases lying between them. The CDR3: CASSVQGRDTEAFF. CDR3 DNA: TGTGCCAGCAGTGTTCAGGGGCGCGACACTGAAGCTTTCTTT.

This chain uses TRBV7-9 with TRBJ1-1; D not resolved. V gave up 2 bases and J gave up 0 bases, with 10 bases separating them. CDR1 is SEHNR, CDR2 FQNEAQ, per germline (reference sequence). This CDR3 comprises 15 residues. CDR3 bases: TGTGCCAGCAGCTTAATTCCGTACATGAACACTGAAGCTTTCTTT. Its translation: CASSLIPYMNTEAFF.

V usage is TRBV4-1 and J usage is TRBJ2-2; TRBD1 aligns across 10 bases. Germline values: CDR1 MGHRA, CDR2 YSYEKL. The CDR3 contains 19 residues. V lost 7 bases to trimming and J lost 7 bases; unmatched junction nucleotides: 21. The CDR3 nucleotides read TGCGCCAGCAACGATGCGACTGACAGGGGGCCTGAACAAGGCGGGGAGCTGTTTTTT. This sequence encodes CASNDATDRGPEQGGELFF.

A note on this clone: This sample includes further DNA sequences coding for the same CDR3. V is TRBV5-6 and J is TRBJ1-1, with 7 bases aligning to TRBD1. The CDR3 extends over 13 amino acids. J lost 3 bases, V lost 3 bases, and 2 bases had no gene match. CDR1 SGHDT and CDR2 YYEEEE come from the germline V gene. CDR3 nucleotide sequence: TGTGCCAGCAGCTCACAGGGGTACACTGAAGCTTTCTTT. Translating gives CASSSQGYTEAFF.

This chain joins TRBV25-1 and TRBJ1-6; 7 positions agree with TRBD1. Losses at the gene ends were 3 bases for V and 10 bases for J; bases not matched to a gene: 6. The germline gives CDR1 MGHDK, CDR2 SYGVNS. The CDR3 extends over 14 amino acids. The CDR3 sequence is CASSDLQGKSPLHF. As DNA, the CDR3 is TGTGCCAGCAGTGATTTACAGGGGAAATCACCCCTCCACTTT.

This chain links TRBV7-9 with TRBJ2-3; 7 bases are a match to TRBD1. CDR3 length equals 15 residues. The V segment lost 8 bases and the J segment 1 base; nucleotides outside the gene matches: 9. The germline CDR1 and CDR2 sequences are SEHNR and FQNEAQ (reference sequence). In DNA form, the CDR3 reads TGTGCCAGCGGACGACGAGGGGGCCGCACAGATACGCAGTATTTT. It translates to CASGRRGGRTDTQYF.

The chain joins TRBV6-5 to TRBJ2-7; perhaps TRBD1 as D (6 bases). There are 14 residues in the CDR3. V lost 5 bases, J lost 1 base, and 12 bases lay in between. Germline V gives CDR1 MNHEY, CDR2 SVGAGI. CDR3 region: CASSLGAGSYEQYF. CDR3 sequence (DNA): TGTGCCAGCAGTCTGGGGGCCGGTTCCTACGAGCAGTACTTC.

This rearrangement joins TRBV5-1 to TRBJ2-5, with D possibly matching TRBD1 (5 bases). The length of the CDR3 is 15 residues. The V and J ends lost 4 bases and 0 bases respectively, with 13 bases between them. CDR1 and CDR2 from the germline V gene are SGHRS and YFSETQ. CDR3 in DNA: TGCGCCAGCAGCCGGACGCAGGGAAACCAAGAGACCCAGTACTTC. Translated, it gives CASSRTQGNQETQYF.

This chain links TRBV6-5 with TRBJ2-7; TRBD2 matches at 9 bases. V lost 6 bases to trimming and J lost 3 bases; unmatched junction nucleotides: 9. The CDR3 has 15 residues. CDR1 is MNHEY and CDR2 is SVGAGI in the germline V gene. Here the CDR3 reads CASRGLKRGDYEQYF. The CDR3 nucleotides read TGTGCCAGCAGGGGATTAAAGCGGGGGGACTACGAGCAGTACTTC.

V gene TRBV5-4 combines with J gene TRBJ1-4; 9 positions agree with TRBD1. CDR1 SGHNT and CDR2 YYREEE come from the germline V gene (reference sequence). V was pared by 2 bases and J by 7 bases, with 6 bases of the junction left unmatched. CDR3 length equals 15 residues. The CDR3 loop reads CASSLPGQGVEKLFF. The CDR3 nucleotides are TGTGCCAGCAGCTTACCGGGACAGGGAGTTGAAAAACTGTTTTTT.